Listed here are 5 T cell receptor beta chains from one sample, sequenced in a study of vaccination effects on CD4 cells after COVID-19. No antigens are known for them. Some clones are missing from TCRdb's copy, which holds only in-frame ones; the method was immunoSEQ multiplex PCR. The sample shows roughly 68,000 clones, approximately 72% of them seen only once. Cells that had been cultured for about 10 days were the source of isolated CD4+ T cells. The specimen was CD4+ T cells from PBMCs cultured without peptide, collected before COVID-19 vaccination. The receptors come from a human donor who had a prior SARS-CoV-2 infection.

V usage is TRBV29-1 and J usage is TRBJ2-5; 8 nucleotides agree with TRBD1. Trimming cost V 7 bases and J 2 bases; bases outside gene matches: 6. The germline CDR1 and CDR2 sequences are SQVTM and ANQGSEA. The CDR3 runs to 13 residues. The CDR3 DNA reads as TGCAGCGGGGGCAGGGGGCGACAAGAGACCCAGTACTTC. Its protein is CSGGRGRQETQYF. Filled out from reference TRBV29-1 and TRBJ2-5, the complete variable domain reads SAVISQKPSRDICQRGTSLTIQCQVDSQVTMMFWYRQQPGQSLTLIATANQGSEATYESGFVIDKFPISRPNLTFSTLTVSNMSPEDSSIYLCSGGRGRQETQYFGPGTRLLVL.

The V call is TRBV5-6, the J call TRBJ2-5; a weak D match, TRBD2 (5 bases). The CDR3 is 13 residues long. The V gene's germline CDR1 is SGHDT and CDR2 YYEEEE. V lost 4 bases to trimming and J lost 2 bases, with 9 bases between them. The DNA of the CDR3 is TGTGCCAGCAGCGTCGGGATTCAAGAGACCCAGTACTTC. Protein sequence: CASSVGIQETQYF.

The CDR3 region is CASSQVYVSADEQYF. The CDR3 nucleotides read TGTGCCAGCAGCCAAGTTTACGTAAGCGCGGACGAGCAGTACTTC. The chain links TRBV3-1 (or the pseudogene TRBV3-2) to TRBJ2-7, with D unresolved. Germline V CDR1 and CDR2: LGHDT, YNNKEL (reference sequence). The CDR3 runs to 15 residues. V lost 1 base, J lost 5 bases, and 15 bases lay in between.

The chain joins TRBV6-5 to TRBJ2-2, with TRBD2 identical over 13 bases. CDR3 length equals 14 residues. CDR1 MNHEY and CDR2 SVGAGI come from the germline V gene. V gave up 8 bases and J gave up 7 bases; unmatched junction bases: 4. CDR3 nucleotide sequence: TGTGCCAGCCGGACTAGCGGGGGAGGCGGGGAGCTGTTTTTT. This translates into CASRTSGGGGELFF.

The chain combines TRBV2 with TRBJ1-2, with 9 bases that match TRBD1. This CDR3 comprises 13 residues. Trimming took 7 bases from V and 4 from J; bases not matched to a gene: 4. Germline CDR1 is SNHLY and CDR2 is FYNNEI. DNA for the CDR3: TGTGCCAGCATTTCGGGACAGGGCTATGGCTACACCTTC. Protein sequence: CASISGQGYGYTF.